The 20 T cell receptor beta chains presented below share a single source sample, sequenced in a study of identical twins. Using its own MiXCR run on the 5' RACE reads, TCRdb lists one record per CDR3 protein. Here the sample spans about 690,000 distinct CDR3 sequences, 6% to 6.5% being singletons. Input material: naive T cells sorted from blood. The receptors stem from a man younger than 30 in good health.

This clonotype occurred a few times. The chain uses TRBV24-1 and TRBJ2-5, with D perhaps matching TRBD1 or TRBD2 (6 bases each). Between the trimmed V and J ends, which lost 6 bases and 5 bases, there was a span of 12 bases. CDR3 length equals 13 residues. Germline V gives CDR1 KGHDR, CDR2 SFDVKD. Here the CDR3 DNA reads TGTGCCACCAGTTATGGGGGGCAGGAGACCCAGTACTTC. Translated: CATSYGGQETQYF.

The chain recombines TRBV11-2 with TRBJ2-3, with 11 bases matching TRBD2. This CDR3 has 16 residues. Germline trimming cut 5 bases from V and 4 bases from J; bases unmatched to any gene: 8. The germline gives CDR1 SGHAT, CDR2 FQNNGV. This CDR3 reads CASSKLAGGRADTQYF. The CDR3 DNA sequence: TGTGCCAGCAGCAAATTAGCGGGAGGGCGGGCAGATACGCAGTATTTT.

The CDR3 bases are TGCAGTGCTAGACTTGTGGCCTACGAGCAGTACTTC. It encodes CSARLVAYEQYF. V usage is TRBV20-1 and J usage is TRBJ2-7, with unresolved D. V was trimmed by 2 bases and J by 2 bases, leaving 7 bases between them. CDR1 DFQATT and CDR2 SNEGSKA come from the germline V gene (reference sequence). The CDR3 loop spans 12 amino acids.

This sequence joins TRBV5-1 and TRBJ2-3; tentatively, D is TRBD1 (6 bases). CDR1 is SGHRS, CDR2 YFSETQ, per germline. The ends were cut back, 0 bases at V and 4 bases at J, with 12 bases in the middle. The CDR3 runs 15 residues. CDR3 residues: CASSLAPGAADTQYF. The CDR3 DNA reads TGCGCCAGCAGCTTGGCCCCAGGGGCGGCAGATACGCAGTATTTT.

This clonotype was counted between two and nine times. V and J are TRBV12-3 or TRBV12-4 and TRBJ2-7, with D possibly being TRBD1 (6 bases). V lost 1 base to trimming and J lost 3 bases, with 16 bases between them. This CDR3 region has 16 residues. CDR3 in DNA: TGTGCCAGCAGTTTAGAAGGACAGACGGTGGACTACGAGCAGTACTTC. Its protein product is CASSLEGQTVDYEQYF.

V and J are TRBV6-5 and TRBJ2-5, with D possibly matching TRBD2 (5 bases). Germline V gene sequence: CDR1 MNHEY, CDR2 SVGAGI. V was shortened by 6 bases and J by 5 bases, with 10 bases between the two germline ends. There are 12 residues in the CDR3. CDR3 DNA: TGTGCCAGCAGCAGAAGGAGGGAGACCCAGTACTTC. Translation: CASSRRRETQYF.

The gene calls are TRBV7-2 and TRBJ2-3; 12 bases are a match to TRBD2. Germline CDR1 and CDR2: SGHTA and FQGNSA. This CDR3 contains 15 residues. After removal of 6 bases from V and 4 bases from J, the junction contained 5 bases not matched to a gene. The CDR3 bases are TGTGCCAGCAGAACGACTAGCGGGAGCCCAGATACGCAGTATTTT. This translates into CASRTTSGSPDTQYF. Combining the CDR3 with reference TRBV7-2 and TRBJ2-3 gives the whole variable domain GAGVSQSPSNKVTEKGKDVELRCDPISGHTALYWYRQSLGQGLEFLIYFQGNSAPDKSGLPSDRFSAERTGGSVSTLTIQRTQQEDSAVYLCASRTTSGSPDTQYFGPGTRLTVL.

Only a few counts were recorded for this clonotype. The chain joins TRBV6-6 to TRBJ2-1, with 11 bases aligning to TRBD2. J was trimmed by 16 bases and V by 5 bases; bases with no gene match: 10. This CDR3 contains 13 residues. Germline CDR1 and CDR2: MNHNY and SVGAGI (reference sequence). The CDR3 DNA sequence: TGTGCCAGCAGTCGCTCTAGCGGGAGGCTTATATTCTTC. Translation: CASSRSSGRLIFF.

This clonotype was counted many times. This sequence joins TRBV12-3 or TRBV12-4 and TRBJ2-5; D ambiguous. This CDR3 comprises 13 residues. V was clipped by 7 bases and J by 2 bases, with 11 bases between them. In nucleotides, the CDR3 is TGTGCCAGCAAGGCGTACACACAAGAGACCCAGTACTTC. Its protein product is CASKAYTQETQYF.

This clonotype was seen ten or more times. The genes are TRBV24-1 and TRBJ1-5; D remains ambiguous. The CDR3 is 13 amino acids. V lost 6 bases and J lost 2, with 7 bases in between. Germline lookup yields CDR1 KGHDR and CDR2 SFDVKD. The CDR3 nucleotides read TGTGCCACCAGTATTCAAGGCAATCAGCCCCAGCATTTT. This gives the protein CATSIQGNQPQHF.

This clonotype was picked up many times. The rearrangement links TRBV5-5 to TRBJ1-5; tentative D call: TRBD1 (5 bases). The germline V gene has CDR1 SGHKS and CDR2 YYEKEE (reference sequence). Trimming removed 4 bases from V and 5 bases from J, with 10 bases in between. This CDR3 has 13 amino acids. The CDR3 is CASSRAGDQPQHF. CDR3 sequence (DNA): TGTGCCAGCAGCAGGGCGGGGGATCAGCCCCAGCATTTT.

The CDR3 loop is CAGNRGRGEKLFF. The CDR3 coding sequence is TGTGCCGGAAACAGGGGGCGCGGGGAAAAACTGTTTTTT. J is TRBJ1-4 and V is TRBV28; 9 nucleotides agree with TRBD1. Germline CDR1 MDHEN, CDR2 SYDVKM. The CDR3 is 13 amino acids. Trimming removed 11 bases from V and 8 bases from J; junction bases left unmatched: 9.

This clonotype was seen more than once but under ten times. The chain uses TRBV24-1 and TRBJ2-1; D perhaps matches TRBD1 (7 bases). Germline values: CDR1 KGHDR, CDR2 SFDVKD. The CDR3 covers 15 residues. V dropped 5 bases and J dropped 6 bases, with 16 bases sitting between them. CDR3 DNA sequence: TGTGCCACCAGTGCTACAGGGGACTCACCCAATGAGCAGTTCTTC. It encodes CATSATGDSPNEQFF.

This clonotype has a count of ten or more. CDR3 in DNA: TGTGCCAGCAGGACCCACAATGAGCAGTTCTTC. Protein sequence: CASRTHNEQFF. The gene calls are TRBV27 and TRBJ2-1, with D unresolved. V lost 6 bases and J lost 5, with 5 bases in between. The germline V gene has CDR1 MNHEY and CDR2 SMNVEV (reference sequence). The length of the CDR3 is 11 residues.

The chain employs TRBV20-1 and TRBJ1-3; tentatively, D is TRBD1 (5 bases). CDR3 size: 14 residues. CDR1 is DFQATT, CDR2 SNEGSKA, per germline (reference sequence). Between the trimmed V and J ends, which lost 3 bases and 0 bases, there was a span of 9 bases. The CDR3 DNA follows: TGCAGTGCTAGTTTTGGGGGCTCTGGAAACACCATATATTTT. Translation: CSASFGGSGNTIYF.

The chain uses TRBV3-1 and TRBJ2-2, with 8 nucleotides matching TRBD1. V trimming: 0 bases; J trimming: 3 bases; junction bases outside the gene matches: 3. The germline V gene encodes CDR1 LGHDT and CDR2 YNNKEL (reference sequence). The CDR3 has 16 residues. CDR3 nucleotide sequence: TGTGCCAGCAGCCAAGACAGGGGGCCTGACACCGGGGAGCTGTTTTTT. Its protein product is CASSQDRGPDTGELFF.

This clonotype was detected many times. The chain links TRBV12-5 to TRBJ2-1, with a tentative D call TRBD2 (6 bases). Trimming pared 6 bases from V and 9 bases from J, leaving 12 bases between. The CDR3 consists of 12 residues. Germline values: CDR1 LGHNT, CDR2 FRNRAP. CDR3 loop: CASGGSWSEQFF. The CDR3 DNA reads TGTGCTAGTGGCGGGAGTTGGAGTGAGCAGTTCTTC.

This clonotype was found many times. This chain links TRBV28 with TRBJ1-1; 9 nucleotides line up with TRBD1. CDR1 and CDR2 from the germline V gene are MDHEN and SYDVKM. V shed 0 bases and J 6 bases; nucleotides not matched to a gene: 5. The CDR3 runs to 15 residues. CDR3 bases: TGTGCCAGCAGTTTATGGGGACAGGGTCGGTCTGAAGCTTTCTTT. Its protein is CASSLWGQGRSEAFF.

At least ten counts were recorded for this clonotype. The CDR3 here is CASSAEQYF. In DNA, the CDR3 is TGTGCCAGCAGTGCTGAGCAGTACTTC. The chain employs TRBV25-1 and TRBJ2-7; D unresolved. The CDR3 is 9 amino acids. V was clipped by 4 bases and J by 7 bases, with 2 bases between them. The germline gives CDR1 MGHDK, CDR2 SYGVNS.

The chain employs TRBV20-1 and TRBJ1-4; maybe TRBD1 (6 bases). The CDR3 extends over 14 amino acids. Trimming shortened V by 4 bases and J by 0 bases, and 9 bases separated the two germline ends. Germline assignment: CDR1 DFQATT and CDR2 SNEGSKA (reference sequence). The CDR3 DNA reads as TGCAGTGCTAAGGACAGCTCAACTAATGAAAAACTGTTTTTT. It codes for CSAKDSSTNEKLFF.